This TCR beta chain was retrieved from a study of response to subunit inactivated influenza vaccine. TCRdb analysed the RT-PCR reads with MiXCR anew, one entry per CDR3 protein. The sample has over 650,000 distinct CDR3 sequences, roughly 18% seen once. Study-wide results and limits: The authors proposed limited new T cell recruitment per seasonal influenza vaccination.

As concerns this clonotype: The target antigen is unknown.

Sequencing was performed on PBMCs from blood, taken around 5 days after vaccination. This clonotype originated in a man over 45 who received an inactivated influenza vaccine.

The CDR3 is CATSLGGENYGYTF. The CDR3 DNA sequence: TGTGCCACCTCACTAGGGGGGGAAAACTATGGCTACACCTTC. This rearrangement joins TRBV5-6 to TRBJ1-2, with D perhaps TRBD1 (6 bases). Trimming left V 9 bases short and J 2 bases short, with 17 bases between. The CDR3 loop spans 14 amino acids. Per germline, CDR1 SGHDT and CDR2 YYEEEE.